A single sample gave rise to the 22 T cell receptor beta chains below, sequenced in a study of T cells in Graves' hyperthyroidism and ophthalmopathy. The investigators amplified TCR beta CDR3 regions from RNA transcripts. TCR CDR3 underwent first-round RT-PCR with the HTBI primer set. MiXCR was run by TCRdb on the multiplex PCR reads, yielding one entry per CDR3 protein. Among roughly 570,000 distinct CDR3 sequences listed, under 60% were seen once. The sample was peripheral blood or thyroid tissue (not recorded which). The source of these receptors is a woman under 30 with Graves' hyperthyroidism.

This clonotype was found many times. The chain has TRBV7-9 and TRBJ1-1; D gene ambiguous. V shed 6 bases and J shed 6 bases, with 11 bases lying between them. Germline V CDR1 and CDR2: SEHNR, FQNEAQ (reference sequence). CDR3 size: 12 residues. The CDR3 reads CASRFQEAEAFF. CDR3 coding DNA: TGTGCCAGCAGGTTCCAGGAGGCTGAAGCTTTCTTT.

The table lists this clonotype with many counts. V gene TRBV7-2 combines with J gene TRBJ1-2; TRBD1 is a possible D gene (6 bases). CDR1 is SGHTA, CDR2 FQGNSA, per germline. V lost 2 bases and J lost 4, with 11 bases in between. CDR3 size: 14 residues. CDR3 DNA: TGTGCCAGCAGCTTATTCGGACAGACCTATGGCTACACCTTC. It yields the protein CASSLFGQTYGYTF.

Ten or more counts support this clonotype. The rearrangement links TRBV6-6 to TRBJ2-5; D gene unclear. Germline V gene lookup returns CDR1 MNHNY and CDR2 SVGAGI (reference sequence). V was pared by 2 bases and J by 5 bases, with 21 bases between. The length of the CDR3 is 17 residues. Here the CDR3 DNA reads TGTGCCAGCAGTTACGGTCGTCCCTCCCACCGCGCGGAGACCCAGTACTTC. Amino acid sequence: CASSYGRPSHRAETQYF.

This clonotype appeared many times. V is TRBV4-1 and J is TRBJ2-5; D is ambiguous. Looked up from germline, CDR1 is MGHRA and CDR2 is YSYEKL. Trimming stripped 0 bases from V and 5 bases from J, with 10 bases between. The CDR3 spans 14 residues. The DNA of the CDR3 is TGCGCCAGCAGCCAAGAAGGCCCGTGGGAGACCCAGTACTTC. Protein: CASSQEGPWETQYF.

This chain joins TRBV7-8 and TRBJ2-7; 13 bases are a match to TRBD2. TRBJ2-1 explains the end of the DNA better; the J call may be wrong. Germline V lookup: CDR1 SGHVS, CDR2 FQNEAQ. CDR3 size: 14 residues. CDR3 sequence reads: CASSLMGLAGEQFF. CDR3 nucleotide sequence: TGTGCCAGCAGCTTAATGGGACTAGCGGGAGAGCAGTTCTTC.

At least ten counts were recorded for this clonotype. The chain links TRBV14 to TRBJ1-4, with TRBD1 matching over 9 bases. The CDR3 length is 14 residues. The germline gives CDR1 SGHDN, CDR2 FVKESK. The V gene end was trimmed by 5 bases and the J gene end by 7 bases; junction bases not matched to a gene: 5. Here the CDR3 DNA reads TGTGCCAGCAGCTTCACAGGGGGCGGTGAAAAACTGTTTTTT. This sequence encodes CASSFTGGGEKLFF. Full variable domain (outside the CDR3, taken from reference TRBV14 and TRBJ1-4): EAGVTQFPSHSVIEKGQTVTLRCDPISGHDNLYWYRRVMGKEIKFLLHFVKESKQDESGMPNNRFLAERTGGTYSTLKVQPAELEDSGVYFCASSFTGGGEKLFFGSGTQLSVL.

This chain joins TRBV7-3 and TRBJ1-4, with a tentative D call TRBD1 (5 bases). Trimming removed 7 bases from V and 0 bases from J, with 18 bases in between. The CDR3 sequence is 17 residues long. Germline V CDR1 and CDR2: SGHTA, FQGTGA. CDR3 region: CASTVSLVTATNEKLFF. CDR3 DNA: TGTGCCAGCACCGTTAGTCTTGTGACAGCAACTAATGAAAAACTGTTTTTT.

V is TRBV7-2 and J is TRBJ2-6; D not resolved. The CDR3 runs 14 residues. Germline CDR1 is SGHTA and CDR2 is FQGNSA. Trimming shortened V by 5 bases and J by 10 bases, and 15 bases separated the two germline ends. This CDR3 is CASSASRAANVLTF. The CDR3 DNA follows: TGTGCCAGCAGCGCCTCCCGGGCAGCTAACGTCCTGACTTTC.

The chain links TRBV7-9 to TRBJ2-7, with TRBD1 matching over 9 bases. This CDR3 has 14 residues. Germline trimming cut 5 bases from V and 6 bases from J; bases unmatched to any gene: 8. Germline lookup yields CDR1 SEHNR and CDR2 FQNEAQ (reference sequence). CDR3 amino acids: CASSPRTGEAEQYF. DNA for the CDR3: TGTGCCAGCAGCCCCCGGACAGGGGAAGCCGAGCAGTACTTC.

This chain connects TRBV29-1 to TRBJ2-7, with 7 nucleotides matching TRBD2. This CDR3 has 14 amino acids. CDR1 is SQVTM and CDR2 is ANQGSEA in the germline V gene. Trimming took 8 bases from V and 6 from J; bases not matched to a gene: 16. The CDR3 DNA follows: TGCAGCTACGAGGGAGGGCCGGGAAGAACCGAGCAGTACTTC. It encodes CSYEGGPGRTEQYF.

At least ten counts were recorded for this clonotype. The CDR3 here is CASSVTYEQYF. CDR3 bases: TGTGCCAGCAGCGTAACCTACGAGCAGTACTTC. V is TRBV7-2 and J is TRBJ2-7; no clear D. Trimming took off 5 bases at V and 2 bases at J, with 4 bases between the two ends. The CDR3 spans 11 residues. CDR1 is SGHTA, CDR2 FQGNSA, per germline. Drawing the rest from reference TRBV7-2 and TRBJ2-7, the complete variable domain is GAGVSQSPSNKVTEKGKDVELRCDPISGHTALYWYRQSLGQGLEFLIYFQGNSAPDKSGLPSDRFSAERTGGSVSTLTIQRTQQEDSAVYLCASSVTYEQYFGPGTRLTVT.

This clonotype appeared a single time. The V call is TRBV12-3 or TRBV12-4, the J call TRBJ1-2; D possibly corresponds to TRBD1 (5 bases). CDR3 length equals 14 residues. Trimming stripped 1 base from V and 8 bases from J, with 14 bases between. CDR3 nucleotides: TGTGCCAGCAGTTTAGAAGTGGGGGGGGAGGGCTACACCTTC. Residues: CASSLEVGGEGYTF.

V gene TRBV29-1 combines with J gene TRBJ1-2, with D perhaps TRBD1 (5 bases). Between the trimmed V and J ends, which lost 1 base and 7 bases, there was a span of 10 bases. The CDR3 loop spans 12 amino acids. Germline CDR1 and CDR2: SQVTM and ANQGSEA. The CDR3 loop is CSVEGGAGGYTF. CDR3 coding DNA: TGCAGCGTTGAAGGGGGCGCAGGTGGCTACACCTTC.

The chain uses TRBV20-1 and TRBJ1-1; D unclear. The germline V and J ends were trimmed by 0 bases and 4 bases, with 12 bases remaining between them. Germline V gene lookup returns CDR1 DFQATT and CDR2 SNEGSKA (reference sequence). The CDR3 extends over 14 amino acids. CDR3 bases: TGCAGTGCTAGAGAGGAGGGCAGCATCACTGAAGCTTTCTTT. Translation gives CSAREEGSITEAFF.

The sample holds one count of this clonotype. This chain uses TRBV25-1 with TRBJ2-5; tentatively, D is TRBD1 (5 bases). Germline-derived CDR1 and CDR2 are MGHDK and SYGVNS. This CDR3 spans 12 amino acids. The CDR3 here is CASQTDVGTQYF. CDR3 coding DNA: TGTGCTAGTCAGACAGACGTGGGGACCCAGTACTTC.

This chain joins TRBV29-1 and TRBJ1-3; D call uncertain. Germline values: CDR1 SQVTM, CDR2 ANQGSEA. The V end was cut by 3 bases, the J end by 7 bases, with 7 bases between. The CDR3 is 11 amino acids. In DNA, the CDR3 is TGCAGCGTTGACAGGCTGAACACCATATATTTT. Protein: CSVDRLNTIYF.

Many counts were recorded for this clonotype. The V and J genes are TRBV20-1 and TRBJ2-7, with D possibly called TRBD1 or TRBD2 (5 bases each). V dropped 0 bases and J dropped 0 bases, with 12 bases sitting between them. Germline CDR1 DFQATT, CDR2 SNEGSKA (reference sequence). The CDR3 is 15 amino acids. CDR3 region: CSARERADSSYEQYF. For the CDR3, the DNA is TGCAGTGCTAGAGAGAGGGCTGACAGCTCCTACGAGCAGTACTTC.

The chain employs TRBV29-1 and TRBJ1-1; D perhaps matches TRBD1 (6 bases). V was pared by 6 bases and J by 3 bases, with 11 bases between. The germline CDR1 and CDR2 sequences are SQVTM and ANQGSEA. The CDR3 covers 12 residues. As DNA, the CDR3 is TGCAGCGTGGGGGGCCCGGACACTGAAGCTTTCTTT. This encodes CSVGGPDTEAFF.

This chain links TRBV11-2 with TRBJ2-7; 11 nucleotides match TRBD2. J gave up 6 bases and V 5 bases, and 18 bases lay outside the gene matches. Germline V gene lookup returns CDR1 SGHAT and CDR2 FQNNGV. The CDR3 extends over 18 amino acids. For the CDR3, the DNA is TGTGCCAGCAGCGCCGGTGACGGGGTGGCTAGCGGGAGGATCGAGCAGTACTTC. Translating it yields CASSAGDGVASGRIEQYF.

This clonotype was found a few times. The chain carries TRBV12-3 or TRBV12-4 and TRBJ2-3; TRBD2 matches 13 bases. The CDR3 spans 14 residues. J gave up 8 bases and V 7 bases, and 6 bases lay outside the gene matches. CDR3 in amino acids: CASNLLAGGPTQYF. The CDR3 bases are TGTGCCAGCAACCTACTAGCGGGAGGGCCTACGCAGTATTTT.

This clonotype appeared many times. The chain links TRBV29-1 to TRBJ1-4; D unresolved. Germline values: CDR1 SQVTM, CDR2 ANQGSEA. V was clipped by 4 bases and J by 4 bases, with 4 bases between them. The CDR3 covers 11 residues. In DNA, the CDR3 is TGCAGCGTTGGGGGTAATGAAAAACTGTTTTTT. It encodes CSVGGNEKLFF.

This clonotype was picked up many times. This chain connects TRBV4-2 to TRBJ1-6; TRBD1 might be the D (5 bases). This CDR3 is 16 amino acids long. CDR1 and CDR2 from the germline V gene are LGHNA and YNFKEQ. V lost 3 bases and J 10 bases, leaving 19 bases between the germline ends. The CDR3 spells CASSQEGTAGRSPLHF. Written as DNA, the CDR3 is TGTGCCAGCAGCCAGGAAGGGACCGCCGGGCGCTCACCCCTCCACTTT.